This TCR beta chain was recorded in a study of radiation and T cells in renal cell carcinoma (dated by TCRdb to about 2020). Context from the whole study: The samples were obtained from a clinical trial, where primary renal cell carcinomas were treated with 15 Gy stereotactic body radiation therapy and then removed by nephrectomy 4 weeks afterward. In total, some 50 samples underwent TCR beta sequencing: 25 or so tumors plus 27 peripheral blood samples. In the roughly 54 samples combined, roughly 4.4 million unique CDR3 nucleotide sequences were found, encoding 2.5 million to 3 million unique CDR3 amino acid sequences.

The meaning of the sample's time point label: blood 2 weeks post-SBRT. The label giving this sample's treatment or condition can be read as: 15 Gy SBRT to primary tumor, nephrectomy 4 weeks later. To follow tumor-enriched clonotypes, serial peripheral blood was collected from radiation-treated patients at baseline and at 2 weeks and 4 weeks after SBRT. Every patient's renal cell carcinoma showed clear cell pathology. Genomic DNA for TCR sequencing was prepared using the QIAamp DNA Blood Mini Kit (Qiagen). The analyses included only samples that passed all quality control checks. Including the terminal cysteine and phenylalanine, the CDR3 comprises 14 residues. Just CDR3 DNA is preserved here, 42 bases in frame from base 1. Relative to germline, V is 3 bases shorter and J is 6 bases shorter, with 15 bases between their ends. According to the germline V gene, CDR1 reads MDHEN and CDR2 reads SYDVKM. The immunoSEQ kit was used, according to the manufacturer's recommendations, to generate TCR beta libraries from genomic DNA. For library preparation, a first multiplex PCR was performed with proprietary primers, followed by a second PCR in which unique barcodes were added, and bead cleanups were performed after each round. A kit-provided positive control reaction and a negative control reaction were included in every sample batch. The final libraries were assessed on an Agilent 4200 TapeStation D1000 ScreenTape, pooled by volume, and quantified by qPCR. Sequencing ran on an Illumina NextSeq500 with a MidOutput 150-cycle cartridge, using 156 Read1 and 15 Index1 cycles with kit custom primers. The pooled library was loaded at about 0.98 pM, with an approximately 20% PhiX control spiked in. As for the authors' bioinformatics: The vendor-processed data were analyzed in R, and a clonotype was defined as all T cells that share the same CDR3 nucleotide sequence. For clone abundance analyses, frequencies were normalized to the 10,000 most abundant clones in each sample. Public T cell clones, which averaged fewer than five per sample, were removed prior to analysis. An abundance difference of at least 32-fold between compartments was the criterion for calling clonotypes tumor-enriched or baseline blood-enriched. A beta-binomial differential abundance model was applied to find clonotypes that expanded or contracted between blood time points. Similarity between tumor and blood repertoires was quantified using the Baroni-Urbani and Buser coefficient, and groups were compared with two-tailed Wilcoxon tests in R. TCRdb stores this immuneACCESS table with in-frame sequences only. Part of the clones is absent; in the studies checked, under half of the shortfall reflects unresolved V genes, and no reason is known for the rest. The D gene and trimming were derived from the DNA, and the V and J assignments and clone size from that table. The sample records roughly 140,000 clones, roughly 86% of which are singletons. 13% of the sample is held by the ten biggest clonotypes.

The full study reports these points: Because the trial had a single-armed design, the trial could not examine how radiation dose or scheduling affected the TCR repertoire. Because pretreatment tumor biopsies were not available, the study could not determine whether clonotypes were already present within the tumor at baseline. Tracking of blood repertoire dynamics stopped at approximately four weeks after treatment, with no follow-up past that point. Top tumor clonotypes rose in blood from baseline to 2 weeks post-radiation, then contracted by 4 weeks, suggesting transient expansion of tumor-resident clones.

For this clone: What antigen it recognizes has not been identified. No per-base quality is available; no much larger clone lies one base away.

The source was blood, collected from a patient whose treatment included radiotherapy and nephrectomy. This sequence originates from a woman in her forties or fifties with renal cell carcinoma. The sequence links TRBV28 to TRBJ2-7; the D gene is possibly TRBD1, with 6 bases matching. CDR3 region: CASSFYLSGVEQYF. The sequenced DNA is TGTGCCAGCAGTTTTTATCTTTCAGGGGTCGAGCAGTACTTC.